The sample holds many counts of the clone carrying this T cell receptor (beta chain). The antigen is not known. The sample belongs to a study of T-cell memory formation after mild COVID-19. Turning to the study itself: In these data, TCR clusters were largely donor specific.

TCRdb ran MiXCR on the 5' RACE reads and lists one entry per CDR3 protein. This repertoire shows 200,000 to 300,000 distinct CDR3 sequences, approximately 9% found once; its top ten account for roughly a fifth. The CDR3 runs to 15 residues. The ends were cut back, 3 bases at V and 5 bases at J, with 14 bases in the middle. Germline CDR1 is KGHSH and CDR2 is LQKENI. The study, taken as a whole, reports: Contracting CD4+ clones were located mainly in CM and EM, and CD8+ clones in EMRA. Later expanders leaned toward CD4+, whereas clones contracting from day 15 to 85 were balanced CD4/CD8. Several responding clones turned up in pre-infection memory, indicating that cross-reactive memory may have taken part.

Sequencing was carried out using PBMCs or a T cell subset sorted from them (not recorded which). The clonotype originates from a man younger than 35 who had mild COVID-19 (a few samples of this study predate the infection). Cell type and time point are not known. The chain combines TRBV18 with TRBJ1-5; perhaps TRBD1 as D (6 bases). CDR3 region: CASSPPGAVDQPQHF. CDR3 bases: TGTGCCAGCTCACCTCCAGGGGCGGTTGATCAGCCCCAGCATTTT.